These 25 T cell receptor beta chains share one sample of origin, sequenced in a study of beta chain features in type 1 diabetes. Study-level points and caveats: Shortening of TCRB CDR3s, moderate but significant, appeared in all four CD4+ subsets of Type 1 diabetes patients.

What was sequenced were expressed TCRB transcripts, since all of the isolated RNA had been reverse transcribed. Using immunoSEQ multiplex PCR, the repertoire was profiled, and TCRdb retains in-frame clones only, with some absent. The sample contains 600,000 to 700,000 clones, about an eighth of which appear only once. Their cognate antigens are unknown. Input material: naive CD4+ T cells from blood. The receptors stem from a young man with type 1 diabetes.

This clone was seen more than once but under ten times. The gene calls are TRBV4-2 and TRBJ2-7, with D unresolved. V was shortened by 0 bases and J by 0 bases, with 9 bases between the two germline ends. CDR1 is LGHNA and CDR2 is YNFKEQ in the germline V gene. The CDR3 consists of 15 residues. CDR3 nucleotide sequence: TGTGCCAGCAGCCAAGACCCTTCGAGCTCCTACGAGCAGTACTTC. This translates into CASSQDPSSSYEQYF.

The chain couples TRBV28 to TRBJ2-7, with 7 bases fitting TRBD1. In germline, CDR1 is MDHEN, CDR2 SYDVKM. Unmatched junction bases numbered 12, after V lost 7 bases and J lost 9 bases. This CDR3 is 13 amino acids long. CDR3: CASKLTGRSWQYF. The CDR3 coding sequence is TGTGCCAGCAAACTGACAGGGAGATCCTGGCAGTACTTC.

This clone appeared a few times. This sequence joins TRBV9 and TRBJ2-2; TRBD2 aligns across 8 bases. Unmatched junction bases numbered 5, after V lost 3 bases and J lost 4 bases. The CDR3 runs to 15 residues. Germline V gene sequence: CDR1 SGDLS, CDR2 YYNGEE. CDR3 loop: CASSALAGTTGELFF. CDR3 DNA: TGTGCCAGCAGCGCCTTAGCGGGGACCACCGGGGAGCTGTTTTTT.

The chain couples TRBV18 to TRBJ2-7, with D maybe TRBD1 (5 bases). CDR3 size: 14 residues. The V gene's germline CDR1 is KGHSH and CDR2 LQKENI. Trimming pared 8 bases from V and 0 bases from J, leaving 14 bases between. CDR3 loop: CASSQQVSSYEQYF. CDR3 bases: TGTGCCAGCAGCCAACAGGTTAGCTCCTACGAGCAGTACTTC.

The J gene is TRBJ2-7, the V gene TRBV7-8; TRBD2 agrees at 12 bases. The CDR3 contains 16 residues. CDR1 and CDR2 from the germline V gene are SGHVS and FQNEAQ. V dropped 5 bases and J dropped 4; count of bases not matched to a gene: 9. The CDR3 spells CASSRGLAGQRYEQYF. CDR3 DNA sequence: TGTGCCAGCAGCCGGGGACTAGCGGGCCAAAGGTACGAGCAGTACTTC.

This chain's CDR3 is CASSLGRDGIYEQYF. The CDR3 bases are TGTGCCAGCAGCTTGGGCAGGGACGGGATCTACGAGCAGTACTTC. This sequence joins TRBV5-4 and TRBJ2-7, with D perhaps given as TRBD1 or TRBD2 (5 bases each). The V and J ends lost 0 bases and 3 bases respectively, with 13 bases between them. The CDR3 is made up of 15 amino acids. Germline assignment: CDR1 SGHNT and CDR2 YYREEE (reference sequence).

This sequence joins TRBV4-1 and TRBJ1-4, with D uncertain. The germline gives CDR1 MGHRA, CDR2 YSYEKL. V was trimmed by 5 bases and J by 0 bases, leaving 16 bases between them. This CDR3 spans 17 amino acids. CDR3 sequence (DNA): TGCGCCAGCAGCGAACGATTGTGGGGAGCAACTAATGAAAAACTGTTTTTT. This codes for CASSERLWGATNEKLFF.

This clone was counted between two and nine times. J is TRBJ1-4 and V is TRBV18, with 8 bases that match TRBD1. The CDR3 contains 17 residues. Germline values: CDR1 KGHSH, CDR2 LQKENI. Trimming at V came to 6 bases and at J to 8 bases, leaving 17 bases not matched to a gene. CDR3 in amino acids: CASSTGESGMRMEKLFF. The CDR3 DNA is TGTGCCAGCTCGACAGGGGAGTCGGGGATGAGGATGGAAAAACTGTTTTTT.

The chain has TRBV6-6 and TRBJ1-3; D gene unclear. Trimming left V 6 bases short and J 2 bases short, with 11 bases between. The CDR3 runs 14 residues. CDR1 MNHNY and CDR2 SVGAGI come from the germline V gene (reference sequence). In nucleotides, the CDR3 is TGTGCCAGCAGACAGATAGGTGCTGGAAACACCATATATTTT. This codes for CASRQIGAGNTIYF.

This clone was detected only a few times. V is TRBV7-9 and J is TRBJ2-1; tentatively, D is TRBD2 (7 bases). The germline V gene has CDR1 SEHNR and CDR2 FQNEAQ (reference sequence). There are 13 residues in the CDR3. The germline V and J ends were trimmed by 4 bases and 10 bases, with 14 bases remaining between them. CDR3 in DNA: TGTGCCAGCAGCTCCGGACTAGACAGGGAGCAGTTCTTC. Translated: CASSSGLDREQFF.

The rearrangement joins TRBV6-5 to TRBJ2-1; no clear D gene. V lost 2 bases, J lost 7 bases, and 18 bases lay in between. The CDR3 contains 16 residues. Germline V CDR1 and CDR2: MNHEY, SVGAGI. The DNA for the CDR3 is TGTGCCAGCAGTTACATCCGATCTTTACGCAATAATGAGCAGTTCTTC. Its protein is CASSYIRSLRNNEQFF.

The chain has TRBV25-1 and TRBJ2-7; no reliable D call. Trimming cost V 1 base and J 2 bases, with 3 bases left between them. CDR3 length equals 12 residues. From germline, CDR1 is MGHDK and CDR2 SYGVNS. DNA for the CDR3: TGTGCCAGCAGTGAATCTACCTACGAGCAGTACTTC. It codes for CASSESTYEQYF.

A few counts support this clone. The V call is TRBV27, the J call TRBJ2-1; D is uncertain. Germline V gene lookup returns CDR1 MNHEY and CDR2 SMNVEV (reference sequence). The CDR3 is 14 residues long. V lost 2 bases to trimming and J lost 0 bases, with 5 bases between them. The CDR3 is CASSLHSSYNEQFF. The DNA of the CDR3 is TGTGCCAGCAGTTTACACAGCTCCTACAATGAGCAGTTCTTC.

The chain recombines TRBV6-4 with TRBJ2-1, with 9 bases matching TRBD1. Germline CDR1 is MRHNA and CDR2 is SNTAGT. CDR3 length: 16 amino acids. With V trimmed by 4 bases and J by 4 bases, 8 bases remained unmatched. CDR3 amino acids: CASSVDGTGTYNEQFF. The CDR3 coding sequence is TGTGCCAGCAGTGTCGATGGGACAGGGACTTACAATGAGCAGTTCTTC.

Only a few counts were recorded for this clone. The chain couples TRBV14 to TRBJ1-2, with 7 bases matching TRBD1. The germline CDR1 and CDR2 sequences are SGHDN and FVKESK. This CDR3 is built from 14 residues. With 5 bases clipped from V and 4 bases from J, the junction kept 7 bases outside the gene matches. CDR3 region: CASSNRTGVYGYTF. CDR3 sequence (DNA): TGTGCCAGCAGCAATCGGACAGGTGTCTATGGCTACACCTTC.

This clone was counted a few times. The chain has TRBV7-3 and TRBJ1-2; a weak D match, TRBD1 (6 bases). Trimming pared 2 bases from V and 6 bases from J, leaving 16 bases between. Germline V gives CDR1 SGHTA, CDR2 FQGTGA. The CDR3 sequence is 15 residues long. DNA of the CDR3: TGTGCCAGCAGCTTACCAGCAAGGGGGAGCGATGGCTACACCTTC. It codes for CASSLPARGSDGYTF.

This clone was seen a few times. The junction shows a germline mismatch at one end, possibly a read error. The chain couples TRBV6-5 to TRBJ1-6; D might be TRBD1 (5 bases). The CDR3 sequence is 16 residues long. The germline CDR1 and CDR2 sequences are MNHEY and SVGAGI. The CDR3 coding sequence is TGTGCCAGCAGTAACTCAATCTCCCAGGGTAATTCACCCCTCCACTTT. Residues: CASSNSISQGNSPLHF.

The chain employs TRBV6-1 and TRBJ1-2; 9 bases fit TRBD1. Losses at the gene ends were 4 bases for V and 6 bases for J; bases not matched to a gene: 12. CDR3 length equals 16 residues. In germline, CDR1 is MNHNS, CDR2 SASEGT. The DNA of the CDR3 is TGTGCCAGCAGTGCAGGAGGGACAGGGCCCGACGATGGCTACACCTTC. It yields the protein CASSAGGTGPDDGYTF.

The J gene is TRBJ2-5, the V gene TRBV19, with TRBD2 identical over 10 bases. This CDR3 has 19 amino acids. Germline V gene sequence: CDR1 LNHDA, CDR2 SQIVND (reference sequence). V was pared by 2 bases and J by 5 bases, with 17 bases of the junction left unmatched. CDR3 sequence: CASSIRLAGERPRLETQYF. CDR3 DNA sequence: TGTGCCAGTAGTATAAGGCTAGCGGGGGAACGGCCGCGGTTGGAGACCCAGTACTTC.

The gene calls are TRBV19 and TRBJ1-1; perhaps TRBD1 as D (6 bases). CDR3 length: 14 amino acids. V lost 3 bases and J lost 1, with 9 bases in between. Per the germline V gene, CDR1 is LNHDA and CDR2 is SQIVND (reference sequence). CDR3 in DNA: TGTGCCAGTAGTATCACAGGGACGAACACTGAAGCTTTCTTT. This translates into CASSITGTNTEAFF.

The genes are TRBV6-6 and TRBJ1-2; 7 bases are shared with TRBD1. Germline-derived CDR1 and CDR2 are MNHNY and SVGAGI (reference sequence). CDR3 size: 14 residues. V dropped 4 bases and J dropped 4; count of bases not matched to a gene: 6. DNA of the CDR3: TGTGCCAGCAGTTCCGGACAGGCTGGCTATGGCTACACCTTC. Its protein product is CASSSGQAGYGYTF.

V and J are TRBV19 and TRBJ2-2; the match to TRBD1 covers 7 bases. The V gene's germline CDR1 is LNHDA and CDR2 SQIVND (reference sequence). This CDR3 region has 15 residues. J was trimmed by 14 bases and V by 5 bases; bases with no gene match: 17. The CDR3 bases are TGTGCCAGTAGTGTCCGGGACAGTCAAGGTTATAGACTGTTTTTT. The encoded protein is CASSVRDSQGYRLFF.

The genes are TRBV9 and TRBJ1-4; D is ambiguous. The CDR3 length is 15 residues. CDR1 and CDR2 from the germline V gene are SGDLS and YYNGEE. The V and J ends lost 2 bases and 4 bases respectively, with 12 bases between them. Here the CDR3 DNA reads TGTGCCAGCAGCGTGGGCAGCCGCCTTAATGAAAAACTGTTTTTT. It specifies CASSVGSRLNEKLFF.

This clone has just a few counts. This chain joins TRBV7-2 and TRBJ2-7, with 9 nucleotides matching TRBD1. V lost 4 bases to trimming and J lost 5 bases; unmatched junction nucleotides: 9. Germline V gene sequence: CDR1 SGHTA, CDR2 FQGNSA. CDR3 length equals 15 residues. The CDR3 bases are TGTGCCAGCAGCTCGGTTAGGGGACAGGGCCACGAGCAGTACTTC. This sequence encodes CASSSVRGQGHEQYF.

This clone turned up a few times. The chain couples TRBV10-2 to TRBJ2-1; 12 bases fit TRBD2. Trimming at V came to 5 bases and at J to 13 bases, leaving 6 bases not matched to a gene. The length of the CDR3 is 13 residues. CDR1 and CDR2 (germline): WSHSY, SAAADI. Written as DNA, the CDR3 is TGCGCCAGCAGTACACTAGCGGGGGGCGATCAGTTCTTC. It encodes CASSTLAGGDQFF.